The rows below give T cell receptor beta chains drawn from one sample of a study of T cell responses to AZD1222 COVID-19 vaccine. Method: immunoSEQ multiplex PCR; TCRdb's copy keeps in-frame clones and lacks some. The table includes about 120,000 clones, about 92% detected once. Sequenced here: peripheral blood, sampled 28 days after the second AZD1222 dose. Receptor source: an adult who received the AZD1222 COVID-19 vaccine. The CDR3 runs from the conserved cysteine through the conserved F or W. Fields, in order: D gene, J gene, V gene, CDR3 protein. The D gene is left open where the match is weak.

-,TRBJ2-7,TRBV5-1,CASSLAPIRFYEQYF
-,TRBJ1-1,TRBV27,CASSLSWGQRAEAFF
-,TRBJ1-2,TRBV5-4,CASSLVEGNYGYTF
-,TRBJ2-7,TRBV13,CASSLVGEDYEQYF
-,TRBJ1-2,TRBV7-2,CASAGGALNYGYTF
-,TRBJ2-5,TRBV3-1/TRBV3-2,CASSQRSRGETQYF
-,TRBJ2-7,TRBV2,CASSHEDTTQAYEQYF
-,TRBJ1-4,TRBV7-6,CASSLGGSRSEKLFF
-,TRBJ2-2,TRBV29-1,CSVVGQNTGELFF
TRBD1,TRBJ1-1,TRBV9,CASSDGRQGSEAFF
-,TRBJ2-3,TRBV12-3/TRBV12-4,CASSPTRDTQYF
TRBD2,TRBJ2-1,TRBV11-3,CASSTRTSGSYNEQFF
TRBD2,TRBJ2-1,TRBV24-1,CATSDPLRGRDNNEQFF
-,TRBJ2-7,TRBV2,CASIRGYEQYF
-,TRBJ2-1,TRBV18,CASSPGLLAVSYNEQFF
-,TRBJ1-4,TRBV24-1,CATSDLPRSNEKLFF
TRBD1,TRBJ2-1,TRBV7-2,CASSPDRQTYNEQFF
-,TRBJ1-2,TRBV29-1,CSVEAGSGYTF
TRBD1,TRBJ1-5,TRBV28,CASSFRGQGVSNQPQHF
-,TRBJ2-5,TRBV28,CASTVGSSETQYF
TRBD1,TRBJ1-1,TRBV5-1,CASTGGTVNTEAFF
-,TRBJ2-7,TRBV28,CASRFRGSYEQYF
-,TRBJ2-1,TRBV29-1,CSVEGGTKGEQFF
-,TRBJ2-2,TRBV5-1,CASSLGAGNTGELFF
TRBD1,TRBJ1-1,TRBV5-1,CASSPGQGVNTEAFF
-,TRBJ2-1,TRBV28,CASSRATRDNEQFF
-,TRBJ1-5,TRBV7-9,CASSSVGSNQPQHF
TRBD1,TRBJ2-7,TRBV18,CASSPDIGTGDYEQYF
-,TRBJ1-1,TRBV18,CASTIQPVSHTEAFF
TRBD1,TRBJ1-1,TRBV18,CASSSQGTPNTEAFF
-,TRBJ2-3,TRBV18,CASSPGSSADTQYF
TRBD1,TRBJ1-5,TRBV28,CASSKGQGSNQPQHF
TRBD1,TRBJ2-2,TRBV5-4,CASSLLGTGGIGELFF
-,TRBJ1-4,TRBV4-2,CASSPDQPTNEKLFF
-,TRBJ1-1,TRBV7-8,CASSMRPGTEAFF
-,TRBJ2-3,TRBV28,CASSLSNTDTQYF
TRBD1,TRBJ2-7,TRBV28,CASSSPGQGDYEQYF
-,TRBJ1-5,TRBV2,CASRDRDTSNQPQHF
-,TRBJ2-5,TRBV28,CASSSHGNPQETQYF
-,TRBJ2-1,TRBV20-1,CSATQGDEQFF
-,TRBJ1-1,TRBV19,CASSIFGGVTEAFF
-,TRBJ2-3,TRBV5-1,CASSSTRGGTDTQYF
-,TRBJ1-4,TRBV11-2,CASSLGRANEKLFF
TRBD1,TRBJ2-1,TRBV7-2,CASSLLGGQGSDEQFF
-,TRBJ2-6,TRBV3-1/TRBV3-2,CASSLPGSSGANVLTF
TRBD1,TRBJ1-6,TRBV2,CASRGEDRYSPLHF
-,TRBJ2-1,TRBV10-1,CASSESRQVTSYNEQFF
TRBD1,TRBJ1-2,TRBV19,CASSLKTGTYGYTF